These 4 T cell receptor beta chains share one sample of origin, sequenced in a study of T cell changes during pregnancy in multiple sclerosis. TCRdb's copy holds only in-frame clones and misses some; the assay was immunoSEQ multiplex PCR. The sample carries about 44,000 clones, about 89% recorded once. Sequenced material: CD4+ T cells from peripheral blood mononuclear cells, taken after pregnancy. All receptors come from a female donor with multiple sclerosis, enrolled in a pregnancy study.

The chain uses TRBV4-2 and TRBJ2-2; 7 nucleotides match TRBD2. Unmatched junction bases numbered 2, after V lost 1 base and J lost 3 bases. Germline lookup yields CDR1 LGHNA and CDR2 YNFKEQ. This CDR3 contains 15 residues. Here the CDR3 DNA reads TGTGCCAGCAGCCAAGTCGGGAGGCACACCGGGGAGCTGTTTTTT. It specifies CASSQVGRHTGELFF.

J is TRBJ2-4 and V is TRBV7-8, with 9 bases fitting TRBD1. The length of the CDR3 is 15 residues. The germline V gene encodes CDR1 SGHVS and CDR2 FQNEAQ. Losses at the gene ends were 3 bases for V and 8 bases for J; bases not matched to a gene: 8. Here the CDR3 reads CASSLGTGGADIQYF. The CDR3 coding sequence is TGTGCCAGCAGCTTGGGAACAGGGGGCGCAGACATTCAGTACTTC.

This chain uses TRBV5-1 with TRBJ2-1; 11 bases line up with TRBD1. The junction had 4 bases not matched to a gene; V was cut back by 3 bases and J by 5 bases. CDR3 size: 15 residues. Germline CDR1 reads SGHRS; CDR2 reads YFSETQ. The CDR3 sequence: CASSWDRGGHNEQFF. CDR3 in DNA: TGCGCCAGCAGCTGGGACAGGGGGGGCCACAATGAGCAGTTCTTC.

This chain joins TRBV10-2 and TRBJ2-5; TRBD2 matches at 7 bases. The CDR3 covers 13 residues. Germline CDR1 is WSHSY and CDR2 is SAAADI. The junction had 5 bases not matched to a gene; V was cut back by 6 bases and J by 4 bases. CDR3 nucleotides: TGCGCCAGCAGCGGGCTAGCGGTAGAGACCCAGTACTTC. Residues: CASSGLAVETQYF.